The 28 T cell receptor beta chains below all came from one sample that was sequenced in a study of OX40 agonist ivuxolimab in advanced cancers. The assay was immunoSEQ multiplex PCR, and TCRdb's table has in-frame clones only and misses some. The sample holds roughly 70,000 clones, about nine tenths seen once. The input for sequencing was CD4+ or CD8+ T cells sorted from blood, taken in a trial of the OX40 agonist ivuxolimab. These receptors came from an adult with an advanced solid tumor such as melanoma, head and neck, liver or kidney cancer.

This rearrangement joins TRBV29-1 to TRBJ2-6; a weak D match, TRBD2 (5 bases). CDR1 is SQVTM and CDR2 is ANQGSEA in the germline V gene. The CDR3 is made up of 15 amino acids. The germline V and J ends were trimmed by 6 bases and 0 bases, with 12 bases remaining between them. The CDR3 DNA is TGCAGCGTAGCAATCGGAGGCTCTGGGGCCAACGTCCTGACTTTC. Its translation: CSVAIGGSGANVLTF.

The chain has TRBV28 and TRBJ1-5; TRBD1 aligns across 10 bases. The CDR3 is 19 amino acids. CDR1 and CDR2 from the germline V gene are MDHEN and SYDVKM. With 6 bases clipped from V and 0 bases from J, the junction kept 14 bases outside the gene matches. The CDR3 coding sequence is TGTGCCAGCAGCTTTAGTCTAGGGGACAGGGGAGGTAGCAATCAGCCCCAGCATTTT. Encoded protein: CASSFSLGDRGGSNQPQHF.

The chain links TRBV11-2 to TRBJ2-7; D is unresolved. CDR1 SGHAT and CDR2 FQNNGV come from the germline V gene. The CDR3 is 13 residues long. V was trimmed by 4 bases and J by 0 bases, leaving 7 bases between them. CDR3 in amino acids: CASSWADSYEQYF. DNA of the CDR3: TGTGCCAGCAGCTGGGCTGACTCCTACGAGCAGTACTTC.

This chain joins TRBV13 and TRBJ1-2; D not certain. The germline V and J ends were trimmed by 0 bases and 8 bases, with 4 bases remaining between them. The CDR3 totals 11 residues. Germline V gene lookup returns CDR1 PRHDT and CDR2 FYEKMQ (reference sequence). The CDR3 spells CASSLGGGYTF. The CDR3 DNA follows: TGTGCCAGCAGCTTAGGAGGCGGCTACACCTTC.

The genes are TRBV6-9 and TRBJ1-5; D perhaps matches TRBD1 (5 bases). Germline V gives CDR1 MNHGY, CDR2 SVAAGI. Trimming shortened V by 9 bases and J by 2 bases, and 26 bases separated the two germline ends. CDR3 length: 18 amino acids. CDR3 residues: CARTPPKGNPNGNQPQHF. CDR3 sequence (DNA): TGTGCCAGAACTCCCCCGAAGGGGAATCCGAACGGCAATCAGCCCCAGCATTTT.

V and J are TRBV27 and TRBJ1-2; D gene uncertain. The CDR3 contains 12 residues. V was cut by 4 bases and J by 8 bases, with 11 bases left in between. Germline V gene sequence: CDR1 MNHEY, CDR2 SMNVEV (reference sequence). In DNA form, the CDR3 reads TGTGCCAGCAGTTATAGCGGCTGGGGCTACACCTTC. It encodes CASSYSGWGYTF.

The gene calls are TRBV11-3 and TRBJ2-7; unclear D gene. Trimming removed 1 base at V and 2 bases at J, with 6 bases between. Germline V gene lookup returns CDR1 SGHNT and CDR2 YENEEA. The CDR3 is 13 amino acids. The CDR3, as DNA: TGTGCCAGCAGCTTAGGACTGACCTACGAGCAGTACTTC. It is translated as CASSLGLTYEQYF. Full variable domain (outside the CDR3, taken from reference TRBV11-3 and TRBJ2-7): EAGVVQSPRYKIIEKKQPVAFWCNPISGHNTLYWYLQNLGQGPELLIRYENEEAVDDSQLPKDRFSAERLKGVDSTLKIQPAELGDSAVYLCASSLGLTYEQYFGPGTRLTVT.

The chain is built from TRBV7-9 and TRBJ1-4; no clear D gene. Trimming stripped 8 bases from V and 4 bases from J, with 11 bases between. This CDR3 has 13 amino acids. Germline V gives CDR1 SEHNR, CDR2 FQNEAQ (reference sequence). The CDR3 DNA sequence: TGTGCCAGCGAGGGCAGACTTAATGAAAAACTGTTTTTT. Amino acid sequence: CASEGRLNEKLFF.

The chain employs TRBV9 and TRBJ2-7; 7 bases are a match to TRBD2. V was pared by 0 bases and J by 4 bases, with 7 bases of the junction left unmatched. CDR1 SGDLS and CDR2 YYNGEE come from the germline V gene. This CDR3 spans 15 amino acids. In DNA form, the CDR3 reads TGTGCCAGCAGCGTAGGTAGCGGGTCTTTATACGAGCAGTACTTC. It translates to CASSVGSGSLYEQYF.

The chain employs TRBV19 and TRBJ2-7, with a weak D call TRBD1 (5 bases). CDR3 length: 12 amino acids. The germline CDR1 and CDR2 sequences are LNHDA and SQIVND (reference sequence). Trimming took off 8 bases at V and 4 bases at J, with 12 bases between the two ends. The CDR3 sequence: CASADRQYEQYF. The CDR3 nucleotides are TGTGCCAGTGCCGACCGACAGTACGAGCAGTACTTC.

J is TRBJ1-2 and V is TRBV28, with a possible D match to TRBD1 (5 bases). The CDR3 is made up of 14 amino acids. Germline V CDR1 and CDR2: MDHEN, SYDVKM. V was pared by 3 bases and J by 4 bases, with 12 bases between. CDR3 region: CASSFLGRFYGYTF. CDR3 in DNA: TGTGCCAGCAGTTTTTTGGGGCGCTTCTATGGCTACACCTTC.

The rearrangement links TRBV30 to TRBJ1-1; no clear D gene. The CDR3 totals 12 residues. Germline CDR1 is GTSNPN and CDR2 is SVGIG (reference sequence). V lost 7 bases and J lost 3, with 12 bases in between. The CDR3 spells CAYDPRHTEAFF. The CDR3 coding sequence is TGTGCCTACGACCCTCGACACACTGAAGCTTTCTTT.

This clone came up a few times. The chain combines TRBV7-9 with TRBJ1-1; D might be TRBD1 (6 bases). This CDR3 is built from 16 residues. V was clipped by 1 base and J by 0 bases, with 12 bases between them. The germline gives CDR1 SEHNR, CDR2 FQNEAQ (reference sequence). This CDR3 reads CASSLDSGHLNTEAFF. In DNA form, the CDR3 reads TGTGCCAGCAGCTTAGATTCGGGACATTTGAACACTGAAGCTTTCTTT. Complete variable domain (other parts from reference TRBV7-9 and TRBJ1-1): DTGVSQNPRHKITKRGQNVTFRCDPISEHNRLYWYRQTLGQGPEFLTYFQNEAQLEKSRLLSDRFSAERPKGSFSTLEIQRTEQGDSAMYLCASSLDSGHLNTEAFFGQGTRLTVV.

DNA of the CDR3: TGTGCCAGCAGTCCATTTTGGACTAGTCCCTACGAGCAGTACTTC. Amino acid sequence: CASSPFWTSPYEQYF. This chain links TRBV27 with TRBJ2-7, with 7 bases lining up with TRBD2. The ends lost 5 bases at V and 2 bases at J; junction bases unmatched: 9. The CDR3 loop spans 15 amino acids. The V gene's germline CDR1 is MNHEY and CDR2 SMNVEV (reference sequence).

The chain joins TRBV18 to TRBJ2-7; tentatively, D is TRBD2 (6 bases). The V gene lost 3 bases and the J gene lost 0 bases, with 12 bases spanning the gap. Germline CDR1 KGHSH, CDR2 LQKENI. The CDR3 contains 15 residues. CDR3 region: CASSPRRGASYEQYF. CDR3 nucleotides: TGTGCCAGCTCACCGAGGCGGGGCGCCTCCTACGAGCAGTACTTC.

Turning to this clone: A read error may produce the germline difference seen at one junction end. The V and J genes are TRBV19 and TRBJ1-5, with a tentative D call TRBD1 (5 bases). CDR1 LNHDA and CDR2 SQIVND come from the germline V gene (reference sequence). The CDR3 runs to 15 residues. The DNA of the CDR3 is TGTGCCAGTAGAATAGGGACCCGTAGCAATCAGCCCCAGCATTTT. Translation: CASRIGTRSNQPQHF. The full variable domain, its missing parts supplied by reference TRBV19 and TRBJ1-5, is DGGITQSPKYLFRKEGQNVTLSCEQNLNHDAMYWYRQDPGQGLRLIYYSQIVNDFQKGDIAEGYSVSREKKESFPLTVTSAQKNPTAFYLCASRIGTRSNQPQHFGDGTRLSIL.

V gene TRBV19 combines with J gene TRBJ1-5; tentatively, D is TRBD1 (6 bases). CDR3 size: 14 residues. Germline values: CDR1 LNHDA, CDR2 SQIVND (reference sequence). V shed 3 bases and J shed 1 base, with 7 bases lying between them. DNA for the CDR3: TGTGCCAGTAGTATCGGACAGAGCAATCAGCCCCAGCATTTT. Its translation: CASSIGQSNQPQHF. The whole variable domain, remainder taken from reference TRBV19 and TRBJ1-5, is DGGITQSPKYLFRKEGQNVTLSCEQNLNHDAMYWYRQDPGQGLRLIYYSQIVNDFQKGDIAEGYSVSREKKESFPLTVTSAQKNPTAFYLCASSIGQSNQPQHFGDGTRLSIL.

This chain links TRBV12-5 with TRBJ1-5; the D gene is possibly TRBD1 (6 bases). Trimming removed 6 bases at V and 4 bases at J, with 13 bases between. The germline V gene has CDR1 LGHNT and CDR2 FRNRAP. The CDR3 runs to 14 residues. CDR3 residues: CASGQGIGNQPQHF. The CDR3 nucleotides read TGTGCTAGTGGACAGGGTATTGGAAATCAGCCCCAGCATTTT.

This chain uses TRBV25-1 with TRBJ2-3; 11 bases match TRBD2. Germline-derived CDR1 and CDR2 are MGHDK and SYGVNS. The CDR3 consists of 17 residues. V lost 4 bases to trimming and J lost 1 base; unmatched junction nucleotides: 7. CDR3 bases: TGTGCCAGCAGTGGCTATAGCGGGAGGGCCGGCACAGATACGCAGTATTTT. This gives the protein CASSGYSGRAGTDTQYF.

The chain employs TRBV15 and TRBJ1-5; 7 bases line up with TRBD1. The J segment lost 6 bases and the V segment lost 0 bases, leaving 5 bases of the junction unmatched. The CDR3 is made up of 15 amino acids. The germline gives CDR1 LNHNV, CDR2 YYDKDF (reference sequence). As DNA, the CDR3 is TGTGCCACCAGCAGAGATCTAGGGGGCGGTCAGCCCCAGCATTTT. Protein sequence: CATSRDLGGGQPQHF.

This clone was observed a single time. The CDR3 DNA reads as TGTGCCAGCAGCTCGGTTACAGGGGTGGGAAGCAATCAGCCCCAGCATTTT. Encoded protein: CASSSVTGVGSNQPQHF. This chain links TRBV11-2 with TRBJ1-5, with 7 bases fitting TRBD1. V lost 4 bases to trimming and J lost 1 base; unmatched junction nucleotides: 10. The CDR3 is 17 residues long. CDR1 and CDR2 (germline): SGHAT, FQNNGV.

V and J are TRBV13 and TRBJ2-7; D remains ambiguous. Germline V gene sequence: CDR1 PRHDT, CDR2 FYEKMQ (reference sequence). The CDR3 covers 13 residues. The V gene lost 4 bases and the J gene lost 4 bases, with 11 bases spanning the gap. The CDR3 region has the DNA TGTGCCAGCAGCTCACTCCAAAATTACGAGCAGTACTTC. Protein product: CASSSLQNYEQYF. Complete variable domain (other parts from reference TRBV13 and TRBJ2-7): AAGVIQSPRHLIKEKRETATLKCYPIPRHDTVYWYQQGPGQDPQFLISFYEKMQSDKGSIPDRFSAQQFSDYHSELNMSSLELGDSALYFCASSSLQNYEQYFGPGTRLTVT.

The chain recombines TRBV29-1 with TRBJ2-2; the D is unclear. There are 11 residues in the CDR3. V was trimmed by 5 bases and J by 8 bases, leaving 9 bases between them. Per the germline V gene, CDR1 is SQVTM and CDR2 is ANQGSEA. In DNA form, the CDR3 reads TGCAGCGTTAGGGTTTATGGGGAGCTGTTTTTT. Residues: CSVRVYGELFF.

This clone appeared a few times. The chain is built from TRBV7-7 and TRBJ2-6; D gene unclear. The ends were cut back, 5 bases at V and 5 bases at J, with 22 bases in the middle. The CDR3 covers 18 residues. In germline, CDR1 is SSHAT, CDR2 FNYEAQ (reference sequence). This CDR3 is CASSIPRVPQSRANVLTF. DNA of the CDR3: TGTGCCAGCAGCATTCCAAGAGTGCCACAAAGTCGGGCCAACGTCCTGACTTTC.

This chain links TRBV5-1 with TRBJ2-7; weak D call: TRBD1 (5 bases). The V end lost 3 bases, the J end lost 2 bases, and 12 bases lay between the germline ends. The germline CDR1 and CDR2 sequences are SGHRS and YFSETQ. This CDR3 contains 14 residues. In nucleotides, the CDR3 is TGCGCCAGCAGCTATCCAGGGCAAACCTACGAGCAGTACTTC. Translated, it gives CASSYPGQTYEQYF.

V and J are TRBV29-1 and TRBJ2-2, with a possible D match to TRBD1 (5 bases). Trimming stripped 5 bases from V and 2 bases from J, with 15 bases between. The CDR3 has 15 amino acids. In germline, CDR1 is SQVTM, CDR2 ANQGSEA. CDR3 protein: CSVRPGNSNTGELFF. The CDR3 bases are TGCAGCGTTCGTCCAGGGAATAGTAACACCGGGGAGCTGTTTTTT.

V usage is TRBV28 and J usage is TRBJ1-1; 11 bases are a match to TRBD1. CDR1 MDHEN and CDR2 SYDVKM come from the germline V gene. The CDR3 length is 13 residues. Losses at the gene ends were 7 bases for V and 4 bases for J; bases not matched to a gene: 2. The CDR3 DNA reads as TGTGCCAGCAAGGGGACAGGGGGCACTGAAGCTTTCTTT. This codes for CASKGTGGTEAFF.

This rearrangement joins TRBV19 to TRBJ1-1; TRBD1 matches 7 bases. Germline CDR1 is LNHDA and CDR2 is SQIVND (reference sequence). The CDR3 contains 13 residues. J lost 7 bases, V lost 5 bases, and 7 bases had no gene match. CDR3 DNA sequence: TGTGCCAGTAGTCTCCGGGACAGCTTTGAAGCTTTCTTT. This translates into CASSLRDSFEAFF.